The 5 T cell receptor beta chains listed next were all sequenced from one sample in a study of blood T cell repertoires in COVID-19. TCRdb's table, derived via immunoSEQ multiplex PCR, lists solely in-frame clones and lacks some. The sample includes roughly 330,000 clones, around four fifths of them seen just once. The sequenced material came from peripheral blood. Source of these receptors: a woman in her fifties or sixties with acute or convalescent COVID-19.

The table lists this clone with a count of one. V and J are TRBV4-2 and TRBJ2-3; 8 nucleotides line up with TRBD2. Germline V lookup: CDR1 LGHNA, CDR2 YNFKEQ. CDR3 length: 19 residues. V lost 1 base and J lost 3; bases outside the gene matches: 15. For the CDR3, the DNA is TGTGCCAGCAGCCAAGGGGGCCCTCGGGGGGGAGCCTTTACAGATACGCAGTATTTT. This sequence encodes CASSQGGPRGGAFTDTQYF.

The chain joins TRBV6-4 to TRBJ1-6; 9 nucleotides match TRBD1. The CDR3 contains 16 residues. V lost 0 bases to trimming and J lost 9 bases; unmatched junction nucleotides: 6. Germline-derived CDR1 and CDR2 are MRHNA and SNTAGT. The CDR3 loop reads CASSDSTTGGSSPLHF. The CDR3 DNA is TGTGCCAGCAGTGACTCGACGACAGGGGGTTCTTCACCCCTCCACTTT.

This clone was recorded only once. The chain is built from TRBV3-1 (or the pseudogene TRBV3-2) and TRBJ2-5; weak D call: TRBD2 (6 bases). Germline CDR1 LGHDT, CDR2 YNNKEL (reference sequence). V gave up 1 base and J gave up 2 bases, with 11 bases separating them. The CDR3 is 15 residues long. CDR3 DNA sequence: TGTGCCAGCAGCCAAGGGGAGGTCCCGCAAGAGACCCAGTACTTC. It translates to CASSQGEVPQETQYF.

J is TRBJ1-1 and V is TRBV30; D remains unclear. CDR1 GTSNPN and CDR2 SVGIG come from the germline V gene (reference sequence). Trimming removed 5 bases from V and 5 bases from J, with 18 bases in between. This CDR3 is built from 14 residues. Here the CDR3 reads CAWDEPGGRTEAFF. In DNA, the CDR3 is TGTGCCTGGGACGAGCCGGGCGGGAGGACTGAAGCTTTCTTT.

The genes are TRBV14 and TRBJ2-5, with 8 bases matching TRBD2. J was trimmed by 5 bases and V by 1 base; bases with no gene match: 6. Germline CDR1 is SGHDN and CDR2 is FVKESK. The CDR3 has 15 amino acids. CDR3 in amino acids: CASSQVTGGAETQYF. CDR3 DNA sequence: TGTGCCAGCAGCCAAGTCACCGGGGGGGCCGAGACCCAGTACTTC.